This T cell receptor (beta chain) was sequenced during a study of cytomegalovirus exposure and HLA in healthy donors. Study-wide points: A later look showed TCR association rates differing by HLA locus, highest for DRB1 and lowest for HLA-C. A later analysis found common viral pathogens apparently linked to several of the most significant clusters. Presence/absence analyses supposed approximately even sequencing depth among donors.

This PCR relied on a set of 60 Vbeta primers and 13 Jbeta primers. Sequencing was performed with immunoSEQ multiplex PCR; in TCRdb, only in-frame clones are kept and a portion is missing. The table lists about 120,000 clones, 60% to 85% of them singletons, with 2.7% in the top ten. Healthy donors of bone marrow made up the group. To note about this clone: The antigen is undetermined.

The V gene lost 6 bases and the J gene lost 6 bases, with 14 bases spanning the gap. Germline V gene data show CDR1 as SGHRS and CDR2 as YFSETQ. The CDR3 is made up of 13 amino acids. Material for sequencing was PBMCs. This chain uses TRBV5-1 with TRBJ2-3; weak D call: TRBD2 (5 bases). This receptor was taken from a female donor in good health and CMV-seronegative. DNA of the CDR3: TGCGCCAGCATGGTTGAGGGCCTGGATACGCAGTATTTT. This translates into CASMVEGLDTQYF.